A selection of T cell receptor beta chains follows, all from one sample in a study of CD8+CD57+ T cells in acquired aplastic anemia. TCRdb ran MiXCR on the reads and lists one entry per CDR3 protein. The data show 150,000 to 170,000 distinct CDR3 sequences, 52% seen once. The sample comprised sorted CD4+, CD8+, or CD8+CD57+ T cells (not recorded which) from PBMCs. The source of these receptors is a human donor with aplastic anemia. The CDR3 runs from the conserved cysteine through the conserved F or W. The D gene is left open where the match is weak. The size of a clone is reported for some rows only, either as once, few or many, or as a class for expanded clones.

CASSKHADSLNEKLFF | TGTGCCAGTAGTAAGCACGCGGACTCGTTAAATGAAAAACTGTTTTTT | many | NA | TRBJ1-4 | TRBV19 | 16
CASSQYGDEQYF | TGCGCCAGCAGCCAATACGGCGACGAGCAGTACTTC | many | NA | TRBJ2-7 | TRBV4-3 | 12
CSVAPHPYEQYF | TGCAGCGTTGCCCCTCACCCTTACGAGCAGTACTTC | NA | NA | TRBJ2-7 | TRBV29-1 | 12
CASSIESTRETQYF | TGTGCCAGTAGTATAGAAAGTACAAGAGAGACCCAGTACTTC | few | NA | TRBJ2-5 | TRBV19 | 14
CASYGTDFTSNQPQHF | TGTGCCAGTTACGGGACAGACTTTACTAGCAATCAGCCCCAGCATTTT | many | TRBD1 | TRBJ1-5 | TRBV19 | 16
CASRGTDTYKQYF | TGCGCCAGCAGGGGGACGGATACCTACAAGCAGTACTTC | NA | TRBD1 | TRBJ2-7 | TRBV2 | 13
CAIINDYGYTF | TGTGCCATCATTAACGACTATGGCTACACCTTC | few | NA | TRBJ1-2 | TRBV10-3 | 11
CASSLKVAEQYF | TGTGCCAGCAGCTTAAAAGTAGCCGAGCAGTACTTC | NA | NA | TRBJ2-7 | TRBV7-3 | 12
CASSLTRWTGTNEKLFF | TGCGCCAGCAGCCTGACGAGATGGACAGGGACTAATGAAAAACTGTTTTTT | many | TRBD1 | TRBJ1-4 | TRBV5-1 | 17
CASSISGGDEQFF | TGTGCCAGTAGTATCTCAGGGGGCGATGAGCAGTTCTTC | NA | TRBD1 | TRBJ2-1 | TRBV19 | 13
CASSIGQAHEQYF | TGTGCCAGTAGTATTGGACAGGCCCACGAGCAGTACTTC | many | TRBD1 | TRBJ2-7 | TRBV19 | 13
CSEQLAGGIYEQYF | TGCAGTGAGCAACTAGCGGGGGGGATTTACGAGCAGTACTTC | NA | TRBD2 | TRBJ2-7 | TRBV20-1 | 14
CASWGGFGDEQSF | TGTGCCAGCTGGGGCGGCTTTGGTGATGAGCAGTCCTTC | NA | NA | TRBJ2-1 | TRBV2 | 13
CASSEVISYEQYF | TGCGCCAGCAGTGAGGTCATCTCCTACGAGCAGTACTTC | NA | NA | TRBJ2-7 | TRBV10-2 | 13
CATSGGGTERAGQPQHF | TGTGCCACCAGTGGCGGTGGTACAGAGCGGGCTGGGCAGCCCCAGCATTTT | many | NA | TRBJ1-5 | TRBV24-1 | 17
CASRGEGTDTQYF | TGTGCCAGCAGAGGAGAGGGAACAGATACGCAGTATTTT | NA | NA | TRBJ2-3 | TRBV9 | 13
CASSLAQNTEAFF | TGTGCCAGCAGCTTAGCCCAGAACACTGAAGCTTTCTTT | NA | NA | TRBJ1-1 | TRBV7-2 | 13
CASSGLAGGQHEQFF | TGTGCCAGCAGCGGACTAGCGGGGGGGCAGCATGAGCAGTTCTTC | NA | TRBD2 | TRBJ2-1 | TRBV11-1 | 15
CAIGSGSIVYGYTF | TGTGCCATCGGCTCAGGGAGCATAGTCTATGGCTACACCTTC | NA | NA | TRBJ1-2 | TRBV10-3 | 14
CASSPPLGQATEAFF | TGTGCCAGCAGCCCCCCCCTCGGTCAGGCCACTGAAGCTTTCTTT | NA | NA | TRBJ1-1 | TRBV7-9 | 15
CASKDRVGSPLHF | TGTGCCAGTAAGGACAGGGTTGGCTCACCCCTCCACTTT | NA | TRBD1 | TRBJ1-6 | TRBV19 | 13
CSVEGGAVTDTQYF | TGCAGCGTTGAAGGGGGGGCAGTCACAGATACGCAGTATTTT | many | NA | TRBJ2-3 | TRBV29-1 | 14
CASSSHFTGGRDGYTF | TGTGCCAGCAGTTCCCATTTTACAGGGGGGAGAGATGGCTACACCTTC | few | TRBD1 | TRBJ1-2 | TRBV27 | 16
CASSSGLASDTQYF | TGTGCCAGCAGCTCCGGGCTAGCGTCTGATACGCAGTATTTT | NA | NA | TRBJ2-3 | TRBV13 | 14
CASSGDRDEGYTF | TGCGCCAGCAGCGGGGATAGGGACGAAGGCTACACCTTC | many | NA | TRBJ1-2 | TRBV5-1 | 13
CATRPTGTWTDTQHF | TGTGCCACCAGACCCACAGGGACCTGGACAGATACGCAGCATTTT | NA | NA | TRBJ1-5 | TRBV15 | 15
CASSYGQATNEKLFF | TGTGCCAGCAGCTACGGACAGGCAACTAATGAAAAACTGTTTTTT | many | TRBD1 | TRBJ1-4 | TRBV5-8 | 15
CASRGGAGNQPQHF | TGTGCCAGTCGTGGGGGGGCGGGGAATCAGCCCCAGCATTTT | NA | NA | TRBJ1-5 | TRBV19 | 14
CASSLVTQFF | TGTGCCAGCAGCTTAGTCACTCAGTTCTTC | medium-sized | NA | TRBJ2-1 | TRBV7-9 | 10
CRGGTWGAGELFF | TGCAGGGGGGGGACCTGGGGGGCCGGGGAGCTGTTTTTT | many | TRBD2 | TRBJ2-2 | TRBV20-1 | 13
CASTSTYNEQFF | TGTGCCAGTACTAGCACTTACAATGAGCAGTTCTTC | NA | NA | TRBJ2-1 | TRBV27 | 12
CATSRDRIYEQYF | TGTGCCACCAGCAGAGACAGGATTTACGAGCAGTACTTC | few | NA | TRBJ2-7 | TRBV15 | 13
CASSIVLNTEAFF | TGTGCCAGTAGTATTGTGTTGAACACTGAAGCTTTCTTT | NA | NA | TRBJ1-1 | TRBV19 | 13
CASGVEGGEQFF | TGTGCCAGCGGCGTAGAGGGAGGTGAGCAGTTCTTC | NA | NA | TRBJ2-1 | TRBV2 | 12
CASSWGGERGLTYNEQFF | TGTGCCAGCAGCTGGGGAGGGGAGCGGGGCCTAACCTACAATGAGCAGTTCTTC | few | TRBD2 | TRBJ2-1 | TRBV5-4 | 18
CASSIVDSPLHF | TGTGCCAGTAGTATAGTTGATTCACCCCTCCACTTT | few | NA | TRBJ1-6 | TRBV19 | 12
CASSPTPVYGYTF | TGTGCCAGCAGCCCGACACCTGTCTATGGCTACACCTTC | NA | NA | TRBJ1-2 | TRBV14 | 13
CASSIERELFF | TGTGCCAGTAGTATCGAACGGGAGCTGTTTTTT | many | NA | TRBJ2-2 | TRBV19 | 11
CASRRTHQETQYF | TGTGCCAGTCGAAGGACACATCAAGAGACCCAGTACTTC | NA | NA | TRBJ2-5 | TRBV19 | 13
CASSIAGTDTQYF | TGTGCCAGTAGTATAGCGGGCACAGATACGCAGTATTTT | NA | NA | TRBJ2-3 | TRBV19 | 13
CSARLSRGGSYEQYF | TGCAGTGCTAGACTTAGCCGAGGGGGCTCCTACGAGCAGTACTTC | NA | NA | TRBJ2-7 | TRBV20-1 | 15
CSALVVNEQFF | TGCAGCGCCTTGGTAGTGAATGAGCAGTTCTTC | once | NA | TRBJ2-1 | TRBV29-1 | 11
CASSVGDGSYEQYF | TGTGCCAGCAGCGTAGGGGACGGTTCCTACGAGCAGTACTTC | NA | NA | TRBJ2-7 | TRBV9 | 14
CSYREALTF | TGCAGTTACAGGGAAGCACTGACTTTC | NA | NA | TRBJ2-6 | TRBV20-1 | 9
CASSESRSHPSYEQYF | TGCGCCAGCAGTGAGTCAAGATCCCACCCGTCCTACGAGCAGTACTTC | many | NA | TRBJ2-7 | TRBV10-1 | 16
CASSQGAWSNQPQHF | TGTGCCAGCAGCCAGGGGGCCTGGAGCAATCAGCCCCAGCATTTT | many | TRBD1 | TRBJ1-5 | TRBV6-1 | 15
CAIRGQGEDEQYF | TGTGCCATCAGGGGACAGGGGGAGGACGAGCAGTACTTC | NA | TRBD1 | TRBJ2-7 | TRBV10-3 | 13
CASSEFGRGQDYGYTF | TGTGCCAGCAGTGAATTTGGCAGGGGGCAGGACTATGGCTACACCTTC | NA | TRBD1 | TRBJ1-2 | TRBV2 | 16
CASSVGGLTEAFF | TGTGCCAGCAGCGTTGGGGGCTTGACTGAAGCTTTCTTT | many | NA | TRBJ1-1 | TRBV9 | 13
CASSLGTGVDEQYF | TGTGCCAGCAGCCTCGGGACAGGGGTAGACGAGCAGTACTTC | many | TRBD1 | TRBJ2-7 | TRBV5-6 | 14
CASSKRTSLSYNEQFF | TGCGCCAGCAGTAAAAGGACTAGCCTCTCCTACAATGAGCAGTTCTTC | once | TRBD2 | TRBJ2-1 | TRBV10-2 | 16
CAIGGTSGGDTYEQYF | TGTGCCATCGGGGGGACTAGCGGGGGGGACACCTACGAGCAGTACTTC | many | TRBD2 | TRBJ2-7 | TRBV10-3 | 16